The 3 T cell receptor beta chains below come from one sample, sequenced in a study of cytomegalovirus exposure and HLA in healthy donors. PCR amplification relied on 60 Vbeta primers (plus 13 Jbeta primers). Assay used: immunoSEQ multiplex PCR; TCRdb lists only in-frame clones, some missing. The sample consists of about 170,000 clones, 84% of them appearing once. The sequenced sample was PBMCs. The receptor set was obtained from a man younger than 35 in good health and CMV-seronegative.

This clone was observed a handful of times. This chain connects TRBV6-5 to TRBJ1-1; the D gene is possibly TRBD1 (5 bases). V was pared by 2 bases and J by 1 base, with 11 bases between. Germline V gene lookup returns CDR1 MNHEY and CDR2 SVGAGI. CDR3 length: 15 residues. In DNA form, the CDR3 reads TGTGCCAGCAGTTACGGGACTTACAAGAACACTGAAGCTTTCTTT. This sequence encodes CASSYGTYKNTEAFF.

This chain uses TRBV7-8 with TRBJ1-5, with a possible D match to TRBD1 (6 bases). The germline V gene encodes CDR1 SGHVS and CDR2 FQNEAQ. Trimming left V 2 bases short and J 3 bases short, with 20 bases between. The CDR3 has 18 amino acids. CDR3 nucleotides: TGTGCCAGCAGCTTACGGGCCAGGGGTCCGACCTACAATCAGCCCCAGCATTTT. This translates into CASSLRARGPTYNQPQHF.

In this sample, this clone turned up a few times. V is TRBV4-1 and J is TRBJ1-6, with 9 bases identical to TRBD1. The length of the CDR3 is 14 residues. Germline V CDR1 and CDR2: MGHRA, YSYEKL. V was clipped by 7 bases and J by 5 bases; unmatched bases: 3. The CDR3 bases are TGCGCCAGCACCCGGACAGGGGATAATTCACCCCTCCACTTT. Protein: CASTRTGDNSPLHF.